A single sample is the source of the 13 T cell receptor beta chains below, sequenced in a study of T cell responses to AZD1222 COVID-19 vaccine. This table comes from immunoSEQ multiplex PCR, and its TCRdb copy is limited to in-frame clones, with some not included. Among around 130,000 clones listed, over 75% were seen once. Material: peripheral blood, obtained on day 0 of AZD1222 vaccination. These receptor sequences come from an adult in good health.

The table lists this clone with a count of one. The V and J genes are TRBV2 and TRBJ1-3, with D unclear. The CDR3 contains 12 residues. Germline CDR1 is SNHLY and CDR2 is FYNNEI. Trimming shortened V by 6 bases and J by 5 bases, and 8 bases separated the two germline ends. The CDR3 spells CASRDDRNTIYF. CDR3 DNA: TGTGCCAGCAGGGACGATAGAAACACCATATATTTT.

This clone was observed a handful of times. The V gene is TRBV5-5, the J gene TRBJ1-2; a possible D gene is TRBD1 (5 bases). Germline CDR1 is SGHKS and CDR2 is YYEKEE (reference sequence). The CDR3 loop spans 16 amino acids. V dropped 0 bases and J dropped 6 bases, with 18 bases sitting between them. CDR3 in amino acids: CASSLVGTSRKDGYTF. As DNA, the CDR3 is TGTGCCAGCAGCTTGGTCGGGACCTCTAGAAAAGATGGCTACACCTTC.

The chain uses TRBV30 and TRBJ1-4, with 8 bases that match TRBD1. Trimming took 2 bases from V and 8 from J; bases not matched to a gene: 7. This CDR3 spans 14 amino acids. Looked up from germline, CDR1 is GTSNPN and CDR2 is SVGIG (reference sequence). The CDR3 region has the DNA TGTGCCTGGAGTACCGGGACAGGACACGAAAAACTGTTTTTT. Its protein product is CAWSTGTGHEKLFF.

For the CDR3, the DNA is TGTGCCAGCAGCTTCGGACAGACGACTGAAGCTTTCTTT. Its protein is CASSFGQTTEAFF. V gene TRBV7-3 combines with J gene TRBJ1-1; D possibly corresponds to TRBD1 (6 bases). Per the germline V gene, CDR1 is SGHTA and CDR2 is FQGTGA. Trimming cost V 3 bases and J 5 bases, with 10 bases left between them. The length of the CDR3 is 13 residues.

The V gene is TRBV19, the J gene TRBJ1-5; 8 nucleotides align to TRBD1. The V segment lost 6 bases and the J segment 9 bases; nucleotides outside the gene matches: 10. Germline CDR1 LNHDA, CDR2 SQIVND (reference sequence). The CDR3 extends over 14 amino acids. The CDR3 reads CASSISGGSSPQHF. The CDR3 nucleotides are TGTGCCAGTAGCATTTCAGGGGGCTCCTCGCCCCAGCATTTT.

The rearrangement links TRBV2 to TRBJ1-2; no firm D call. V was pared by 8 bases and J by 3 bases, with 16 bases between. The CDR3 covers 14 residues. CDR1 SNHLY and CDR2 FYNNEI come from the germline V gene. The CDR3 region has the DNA TGTGCCAGCGGGAAGAGTGAGACGCACTATGGCTACACCTTC. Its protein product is CASGKSETHYGYTF.

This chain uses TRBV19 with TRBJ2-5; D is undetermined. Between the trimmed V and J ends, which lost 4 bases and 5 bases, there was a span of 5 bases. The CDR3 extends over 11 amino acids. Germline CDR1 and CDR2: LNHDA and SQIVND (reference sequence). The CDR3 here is CASSNSETQYF. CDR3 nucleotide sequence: TGTGCCAGTAGTAATTCGGAGACCCAGTACTTC. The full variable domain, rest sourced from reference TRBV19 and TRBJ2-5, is DGGITQSPKYLFRKEGQNVTLSCEQNLNHDAMYWYRQDPGQGLRLIYYSQIVNDFQKGDIAEGYSVSREKKESFPLTVTSAQKNPTAFYLCASSNSETQYFGPGTRLLVL.

The CDR3 is CASSLSTGVGKLFF. DNA of the CDR3: TGTGCCAGCAGTTTATCAACAGGGGTTGGAAAACTGTTTTTT. The V call is TRBV27, the J call TRBJ1-4; 7 nucleotides line up with TRBD1. Germline CDR1 and CDR2: MNHEY and SMNVEV (reference sequence). V trimming: 0 bases; J trimming: 10 bases; junction bases outside the gene matches: 5. CDR3 length equals 14 residues.

In nucleotides, the CDR3 is TGTGCCAGCGAACACGGGAATGAGCAGTTCTTC. Its protein product is CASEHGNEQFF. This sequence joins TRBV25-1 and TRBJ2-1, with D hard to call. The CDR3 consists of 11 residues. The germline V gene encodes CDR1 MGHDK and CDR2 SYGVNS. V gave up 8 bases and J gave up 7 bases, with 9 bases separating them.

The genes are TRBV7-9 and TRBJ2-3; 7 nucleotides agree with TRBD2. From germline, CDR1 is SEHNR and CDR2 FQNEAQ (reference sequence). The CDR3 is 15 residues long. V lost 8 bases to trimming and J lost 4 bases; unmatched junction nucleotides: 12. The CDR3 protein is CASLGEGTVADTQYF. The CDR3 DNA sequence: TGTGCCAGCTTGGGGGAGGGGACGGTCGCAGATACGCAGTATTTT.

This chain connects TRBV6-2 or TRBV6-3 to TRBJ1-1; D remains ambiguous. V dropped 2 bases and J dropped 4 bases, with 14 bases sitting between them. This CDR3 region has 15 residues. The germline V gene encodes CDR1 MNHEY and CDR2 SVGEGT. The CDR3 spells CASSYPGPTTTEAFF. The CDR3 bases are TGTGCCAGCAGTTACCCGGGCCCTACGACCACTGAAGCTTTCTTT.

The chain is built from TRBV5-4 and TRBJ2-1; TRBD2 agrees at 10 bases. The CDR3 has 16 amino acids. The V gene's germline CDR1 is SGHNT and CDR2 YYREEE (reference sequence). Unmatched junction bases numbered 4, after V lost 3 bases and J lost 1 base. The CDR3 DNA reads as TGTGCCAGCAGCTCCAAGCGGGAGGGATCCTACAATGAGCAGTTCTTC. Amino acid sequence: CASSSKREGSYNEQFF.

Here the CDR3 DNA reads TGCAGTGCTAGTTTTCTGGGGAGCTACACCTTC. This encodes CSASFLGSYTF. The chain joins TRBV20-1 to TRBJ1-2, with unresolved D. CDR3 length: 11 amino acids. The V gene lost 3 bases and the J gene lost 9 bases, with 11 bases spanning the gap. Germline V gene data show CDR1 as DFQATT and CDR2 as SNEGSKA (reference sequence).